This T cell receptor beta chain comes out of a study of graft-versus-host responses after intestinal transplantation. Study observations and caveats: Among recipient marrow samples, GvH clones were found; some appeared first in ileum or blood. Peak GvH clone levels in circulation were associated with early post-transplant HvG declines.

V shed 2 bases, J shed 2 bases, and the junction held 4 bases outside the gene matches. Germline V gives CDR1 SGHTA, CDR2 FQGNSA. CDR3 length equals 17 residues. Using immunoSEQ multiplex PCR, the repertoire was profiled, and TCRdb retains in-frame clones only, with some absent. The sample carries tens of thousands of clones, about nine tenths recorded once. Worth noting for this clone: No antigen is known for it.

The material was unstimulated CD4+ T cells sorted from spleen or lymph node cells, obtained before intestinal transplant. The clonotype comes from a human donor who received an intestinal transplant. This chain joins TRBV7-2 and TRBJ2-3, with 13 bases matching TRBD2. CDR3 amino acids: CASSLPGLAGPTDTQYF. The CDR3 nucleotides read TGTGCCAGCAGCTTACCGGGACTAGCGGGGCCCACAGATACGCAGTATTTT.